This record concerns one TCR beta chain sequence. A much larger clone sits a single nucleotide away, making a read error possible. The CDR3 sequence is 13 residues long. The V end was cut by 3 bases, the J end by 9 bases, with 12 bases between. CDR1 and CDR2 from the germline V gene are MDHEN and SYDVKM. The record originates from a study of neurological immune-mediated disorders. With 10-nucleotide random UMIs, 5'RACE was used to make the cDNA. The output of every sequencing run exceeded 190 million TCR-beta sequences, derived from 15-18 subjects. One entry per CDR3 protein results from TCRdb running MiXCR on the 5' RACE reads. The sample has around 97,000 distinct CDR3 sequences; under 14% are singletons. Time point in this sample: longitudinal time-point 3. It was from 2 million PBMCs stored at -80 C that the unsorted libraries were obtained.

Sequenced material: PBMCs. This receptor was identified in a female donor with HTLV-1-associated myelopathy (HAM/TSP). The V gene is TRBV28, the J gene TRBJ2-1; D uncertain. In nucleotides, the CDR3 is TGTGCCAGCAGTTTTCTCAAGGGCGGTGAGCAGTTCTTC. Amino acid sequence: CASSFLKGGEQFF.